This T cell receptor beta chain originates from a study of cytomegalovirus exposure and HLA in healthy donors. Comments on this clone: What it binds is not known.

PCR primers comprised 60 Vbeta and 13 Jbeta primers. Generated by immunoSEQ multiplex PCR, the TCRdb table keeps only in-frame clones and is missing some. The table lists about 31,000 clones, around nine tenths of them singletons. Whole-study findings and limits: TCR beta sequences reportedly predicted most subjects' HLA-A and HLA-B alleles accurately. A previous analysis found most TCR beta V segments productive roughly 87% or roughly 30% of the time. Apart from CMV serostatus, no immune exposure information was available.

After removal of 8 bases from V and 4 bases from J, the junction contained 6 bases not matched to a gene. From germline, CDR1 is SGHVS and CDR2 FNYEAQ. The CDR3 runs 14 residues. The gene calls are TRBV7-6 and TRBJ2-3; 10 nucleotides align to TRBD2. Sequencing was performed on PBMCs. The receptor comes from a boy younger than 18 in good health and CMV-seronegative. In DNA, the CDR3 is TGTGCCAGCGGGCTAGCGGGGGTTGCAGATACGCAGTATTTT. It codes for CASGLAGVADTQYF.